The clone carrying this T cell receptor (beta chain) appeared many times. The sample originates from a study of Graves' ophthalmopathy and Graves' hyperthyroidism. Amplified material comprised TCR beta CDR3 regions derived from RNA transcripts. HTBI primers primed a first-round RT-PCR, and a second-round multiplex PCR followed. TCRdb used MiXCR to reprocess the multiplex PCR reads, holding one entry per CDR3 protein. This sample has some 1.1 million distinct CDR3 sequences, with around a third found just once. Germline assignment: CDR1 SNHLY and CDR2 FYNNEI. The CDR3 is made up of 16 amino acids. V dropped 3 bases and J dropped 3 bases, with 14 bases sitting between them.

Material for sequencing was peripheral blood or thyroid tissue (not recorded which). This clonotype originated in an adult man with Graves' hyperthyroidism. The chain couples TRBV2 to TRBJ2-2, with D unclear. The CDR3 DNA follows: TGTGCCAGCAGTGAGGTCGGCGTTAGCTACACCGGGGAGCTGTTTTTT. Protein sequence: CASSEVGVSYTGELFF.